This T cell receptor beta chain was obtained from a study of CD8+CD57+ T cells in acquired aplastic anemia (dated 2018 in TCRdb). Concerning the study at large: On average, sorted CD4+ and CD8+ cells yielded roughly 3.4 ug of extracted DNA, with a range of roughly 0.18 to 30 ug. An average of roughly 10 million reads for CD4+ cells and 11 million to 12 million reads for CD8+ cells was obtained from healthy donor samples. Broader findings and caveats from the paper: Patients and healthy controls showed no significant difference in CD8+ Simpson's diversity (P=0.060). Roughly 30 CD8+ CDR3 sequences were found to be shared between patients and controls, but these sequences appeared to be highly expressed in patients and within the immunodominant clones of the patients.

TCR beta VDJ combination and CDR3 sequence profiling used genomic DNA as the template. An Illumina HiSeq 2000 was used for TCR repertoire sequencing. The study's processing was this. Repertoire assessment relied on Simpson's diversity index, CDR3 size and DJ length profiles, and TRBV/TRBJ rearrangement plots. Whichever DNA sequence was most abundant in the deep sequencing data was defined as the immunodominant clone. CDR3 amino acid sequences were checked for sharing between subjects and were compared against published repertoires and the VDJdb database. TCRdb passed the public sequencing reads through fastp at Q25 and MiXCR, retaining productive beta sequences. Rows are combined by CDR3 protein, so each entry shows the most common genes and DNA. The V and J calls follow TCRdb's processing rather than the paper's. In all, the sample holds about 150,000 distinct CDR3 sequences, and roughly 40% of those were seen once. The ten top clones hold 8.4% of the sample.

The study deep-sequenced TCR repertoires of sorted CD4+ and CD8+ blood T cells from severe aplastic anemia patients and healthy subjects. Ficoll-Paque density gradient centrifugation was used to isolate peripheral blood mononuclear cells. CD4+ and CD8+ T cells were sorted by FACS or magnetic beads before DNA extraction. This clonotype was seen a single time. Its target antigen remains unknown. No base quality values were provided; no much bigger clone lies one nucleotide off. A lone read is weak support. CDR3 length: 13 amino acids, cysteine to phenylalanine. Just the 39-base CDR3 DNA is kept, in frame starting at base 1. V is reduced by 0 bases and J by 5 bases, leaving a spacing of 8 bases between them. CDR1 SQVTM and CDR2 ANQGSEA are derived from the germline V gene.

Sequences were obtained from sorted CD4+, CD8+, or CD8+CD57+ T cells (not recorded which) from PBMCs. This receptor was identified in a human donor in good health, serving as a control. The sequence links TRBV29-1 to TRBJ1-5; tentative D gene TRBD1, with 5 bases matching. The sequence in DNA is TGCAGCGTTGAAGAGTCGGGGGATCAGCCCCAGCATTTT. Translated, this is CSVEESGDQPQHF.